This entry features one TCR beta chain sequence. No cognate antigen has been identified for it. Per-base quality was not reported, and no clone a single base away is much larger than it. This sample stems from a study of control samples from healthy donors and cancer patients (dated by TCRdb to the early 2020s). Libraries were constructed by the immunoSEQ multiplex PCR assay. Imported from immuneACCESS, the table was reduced by TCRdb to in-frame sequences with V and J called. These copies leave out some clones; in studies compared against another copy, an unresolved V gene accounts for under half, and the cause of the remainder is not known. The sample table shows roughly 140,000 clones, and 75% to 90% are seen once. The top ten clonotypes cover over 4% of the sample. Source material: blood. The clonotype originates from a man aged 25 to 40 in good health.

The DNA sequence is given as TGTGCCAGTAGTAGCGGACAGTCCAGAGCACCCCTCCACTTT. This codes for CASSSGQSRAPLHF. This sequence uses TRBV19 and TRBJ1-6; possibly the D gene is TRBD1, per 6 matching bases. The CDR3 covers 14 residues, taking in both the cysteine and the phenylalanine. Only the CDR3 portion is preserved as DNA: 42 bases, with reading frame beginning at the first base. V is shortened by 4 bases, J by 11 bases, and the region joining them spans 15 bases. CDR1 and CDR2, looked up from the germline V gene (reference sequence), are LNHDA and SQIVND.